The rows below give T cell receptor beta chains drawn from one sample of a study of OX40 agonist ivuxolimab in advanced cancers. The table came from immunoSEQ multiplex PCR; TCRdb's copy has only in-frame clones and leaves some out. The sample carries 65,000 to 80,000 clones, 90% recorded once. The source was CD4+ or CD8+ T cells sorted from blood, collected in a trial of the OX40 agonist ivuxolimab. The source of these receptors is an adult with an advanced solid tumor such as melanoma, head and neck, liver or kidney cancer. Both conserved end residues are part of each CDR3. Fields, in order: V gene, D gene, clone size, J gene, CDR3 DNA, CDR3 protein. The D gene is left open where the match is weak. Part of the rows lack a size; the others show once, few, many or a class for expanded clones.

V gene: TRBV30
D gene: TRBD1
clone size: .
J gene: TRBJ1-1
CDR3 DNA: TGTGCCTGGAGTGTTTTTGGGTGGGACAGGGGAGGCACTGAAGCTTTCTTT
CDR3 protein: CAWSVFGWDRGGTEAFF

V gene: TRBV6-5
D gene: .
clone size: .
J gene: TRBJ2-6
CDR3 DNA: TGTGCCAGCAGCTGGGGAACCTCTGGGGCCAACGTCCTGACTTTC
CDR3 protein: CASSWGTSGANVLTF

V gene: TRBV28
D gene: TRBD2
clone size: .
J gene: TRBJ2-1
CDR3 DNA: TGTGCCAGCAGTAGACTAGCGGGGGACAATGAGCAGTTCTTC
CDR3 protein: CASSRLAGDNEQFF

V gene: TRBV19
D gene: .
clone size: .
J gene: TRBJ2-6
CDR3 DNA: TGTGCCAGTACCCTAGGGGGGTTGGGGGCCAACGTCCTGACTTTC
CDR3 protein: CASTLGGLGANVLTF

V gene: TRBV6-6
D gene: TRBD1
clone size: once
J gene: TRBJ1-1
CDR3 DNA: TGTGCCAGCAGTTACCGGACAGGCGGAGGCGGAGCTTTCTTT
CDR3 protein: CASSYRTGGGGAFF

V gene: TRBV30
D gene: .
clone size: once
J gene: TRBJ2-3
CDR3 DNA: TGTGCCTGGATCCTTGGTAGACACACAGATACGCAGTATTTT
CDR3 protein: CAWILGRHTDTQYF

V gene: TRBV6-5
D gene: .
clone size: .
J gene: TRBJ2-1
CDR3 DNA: TGTGCCAGCAGTGGGAGTTCTTACAATGAGCAGTTCTTC
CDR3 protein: CASSGSSYNEQFF

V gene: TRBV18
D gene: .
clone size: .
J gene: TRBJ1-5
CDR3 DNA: TGTGCCAGCTCACCCATCCCGGTAGGTCAGCCCCAGCATTTT
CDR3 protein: CASSPIPVGQPQHF

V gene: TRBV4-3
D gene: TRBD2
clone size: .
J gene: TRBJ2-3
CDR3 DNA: TGCGCCAGCAGCCAAGGAACAGCGGGAGTAGGCGATACGCAGTATTTT
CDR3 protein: CASSQGTAGVGDTQYF

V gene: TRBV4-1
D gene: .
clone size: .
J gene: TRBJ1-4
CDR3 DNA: TGCGCCAGCAGCCGGGAACGACGAGGAAAACTGTTTTTT
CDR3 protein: CASSRERRGKLFF

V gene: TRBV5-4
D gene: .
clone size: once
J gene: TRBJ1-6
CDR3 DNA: TGTGCCAGCAGCTTGGACCCGGCCTTAGCTTCACCCCTCCACTTT
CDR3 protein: CASSLDPALASPLHF

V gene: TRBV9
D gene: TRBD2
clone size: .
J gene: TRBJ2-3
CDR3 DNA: TGTGCCAGCAGCCCCGGGGGAGGGCTCACAGATACGCAGTATTTT
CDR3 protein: CASSPGGGLTDTQYF

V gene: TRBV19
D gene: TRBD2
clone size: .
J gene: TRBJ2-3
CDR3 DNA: TGTGCCAGTAGTATAGCCAGCGGGACTAGCGGGCCCGGGGATACGCAGTATTTT
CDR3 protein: CASSIASGTSGPGDTQYF

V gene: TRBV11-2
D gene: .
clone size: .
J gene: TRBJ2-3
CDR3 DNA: TGTGCCAGCAGCCCCACGTTCGTGGGAGCTAGCACAGATACGCAGTATTTT
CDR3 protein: CASSPTFVGASTDTQYF

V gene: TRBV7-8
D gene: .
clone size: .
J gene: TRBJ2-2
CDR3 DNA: TGTGCCAGCAGCTTAGGTGCAGGGGACACCGGGGAGCTGTTTTTT
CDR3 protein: CASSLGAGDTGELFF

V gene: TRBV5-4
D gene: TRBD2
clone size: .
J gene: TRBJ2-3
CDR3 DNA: TGTGCCAGCTCGTTTTCGACTAGCGGCACAGATACGCAGTATTTT
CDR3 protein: CASSFSTSGTDTQYF

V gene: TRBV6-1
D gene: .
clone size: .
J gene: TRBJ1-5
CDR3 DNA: TGTGCCAGCAGCTACGACGTAGGTAGCAATCAGCCCCAGCATTTT
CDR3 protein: CASSYDVGSNQPQHF

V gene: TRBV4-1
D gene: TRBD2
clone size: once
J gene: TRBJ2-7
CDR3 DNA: TGCGCCAGCTCCAACTTTGGGACTAGCGGGCGTTACGAGCAGTACTTC
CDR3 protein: CASSNFGTSGRYEQYF

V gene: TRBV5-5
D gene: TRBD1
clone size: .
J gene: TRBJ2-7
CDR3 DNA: TGTGCCAGCAGCGTTGTCGGCCAGGGGGCTCTGGAGCAGTACTTC
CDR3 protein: CASSVVGQGALEQYF

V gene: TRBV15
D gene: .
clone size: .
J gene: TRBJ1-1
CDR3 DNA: TGTGCCACCAGCAGAGATATCGGGAGCAGGGAAGCTTTCTTT
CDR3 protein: CATSRDIGSREAFF

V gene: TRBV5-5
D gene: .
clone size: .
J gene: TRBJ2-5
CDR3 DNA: TGTGCCAGCAGCTTGGACGCAGGGAGAATCGGGGAGACCCAGTACTTC
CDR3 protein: CASSLDAGRIGETQYF

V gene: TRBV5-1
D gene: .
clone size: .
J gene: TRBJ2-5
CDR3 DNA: TGCGCCAGCAGCTTGGTGGCGGTCGAAGAGACCCAGTACTTC
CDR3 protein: CASSLVAVEETQYF

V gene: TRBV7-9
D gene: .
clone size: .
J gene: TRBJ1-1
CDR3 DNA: TGTGCCAGCAGCCTAAAGAGAGGGGGGAACACTGAAGCTTTCTTT
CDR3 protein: CASSLKRGGNTEAFF

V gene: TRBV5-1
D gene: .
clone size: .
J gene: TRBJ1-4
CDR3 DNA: TGCGCCAGCATGGCCACCGGTAATGAAAAACTGTTTTTT
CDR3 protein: CASMATGNEKLFF

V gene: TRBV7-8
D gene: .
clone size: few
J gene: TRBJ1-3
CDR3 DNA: TGTGCCAGCAGCTTAGCGGGAGGGGCGAGAGGAAACACCATATATTTT
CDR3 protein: CASSLAGGARGNTIYF

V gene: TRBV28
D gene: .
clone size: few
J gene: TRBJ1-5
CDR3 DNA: TGTGCCAGCGGATGGGGGGATCAGCCCCAGCATTTT
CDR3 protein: CASGWGDQPQHF

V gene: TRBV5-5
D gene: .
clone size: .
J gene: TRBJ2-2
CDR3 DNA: TGTGCCAGCAGCCCGGCCCCAGGGAGCACCGGGGAGCTGTTTTTT
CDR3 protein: CASSPAPGSTGELFF

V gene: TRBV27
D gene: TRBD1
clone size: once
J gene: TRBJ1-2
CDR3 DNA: TGTGCCAGCTGCCGGGACAGGGACGTTCTTAACTATGGCTACACCTTC
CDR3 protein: CASCRDRDVLNYGYTF

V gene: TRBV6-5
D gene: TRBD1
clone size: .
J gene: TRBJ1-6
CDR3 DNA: TGTGCCACACAACAGGGGGCTAATTCACCCCTCCACTTT
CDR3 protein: CATQQGANSPLHF

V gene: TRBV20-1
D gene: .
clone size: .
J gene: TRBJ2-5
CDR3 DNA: TGCAGTGCTAGAGGGGAGCTCCGGGGGTACTTC
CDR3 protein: CSARGELRGYF

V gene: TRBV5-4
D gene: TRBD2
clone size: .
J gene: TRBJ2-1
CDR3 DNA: TGTGCCAGCAGCACCGGGACTAGCGGCCACAATGAGCAGTTCTTC
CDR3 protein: CASSTGTSGHNEQFF

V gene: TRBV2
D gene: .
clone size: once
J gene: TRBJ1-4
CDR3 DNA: TGTGCCAGCAGCACGTTGTGGGAAAAACTGTTTTTT
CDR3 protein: CASSTLWEKLFF

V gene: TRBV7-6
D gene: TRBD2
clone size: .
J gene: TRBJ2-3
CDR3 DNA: TGTGCCAGCAGCTTCGGACTAGATGTGGATCCGCAGTATTTT
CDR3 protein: CASSFGLDVDPQYF

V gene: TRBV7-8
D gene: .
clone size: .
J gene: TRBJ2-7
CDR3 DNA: TGTGCCAGCAGCTTACCGGACACGTCCTACGAGCAGTACTTC
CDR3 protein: CASSLPDTSYEQYF

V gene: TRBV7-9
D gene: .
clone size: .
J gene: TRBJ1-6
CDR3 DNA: TGTGCCAGCAGCTACGGGGACCTTTATTCACCCCTCCACTTT
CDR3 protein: CASSYGDLYSPLHF

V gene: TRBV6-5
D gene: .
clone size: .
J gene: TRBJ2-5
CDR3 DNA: TGTGCCAGCAGTTACTCCGTAGGTGCAGGACAAGAGACCCAGTACTTC
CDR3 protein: CASSYSVGAGQETQYF

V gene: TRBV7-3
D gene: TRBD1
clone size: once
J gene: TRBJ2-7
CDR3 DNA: TGTGCCAGCAGCCCTCGGACAGGGTTCTACGAGCAGTACTTC
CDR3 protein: CASSPRTGFYEQYF

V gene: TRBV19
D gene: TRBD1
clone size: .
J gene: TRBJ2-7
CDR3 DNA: TGTGCCAGTAGTGTAAACAGGGGCTCCTACGAGCAGTACTTC
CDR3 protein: CASSVNRGSYEQYF

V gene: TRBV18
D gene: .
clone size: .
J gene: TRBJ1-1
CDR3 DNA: TGTGCCAGCTCACCCCTCGCTGGAGGGGGGAACACTGAAGCTTTCTTT
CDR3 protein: CASSPLAGGGNTEAFF

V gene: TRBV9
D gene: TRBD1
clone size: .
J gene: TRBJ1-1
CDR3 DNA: TGTGCCAGCAGCGAGGGGACAGGGGCACTAATGAACACTGAAGCTTTCTTT
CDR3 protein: CASSEGTGALMNTEAFF

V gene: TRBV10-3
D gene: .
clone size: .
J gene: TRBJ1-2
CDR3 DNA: TGTGCCATCAGTGAATCCCCTCGGAGAGGAGGGAACTATGGCTACACCTTC
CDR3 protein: CAISESPRRGGNYGYTF